What follows are 7 T cell receptor beta chains derived from one specimen sequenced in a study of beta chain features in type 1 diabetes. Sequencing targeted expressed TCRB transcripts, as all isolated RNA had been reverse transcribed. Clones were read by immunoSEQ multiplex PCR, and TCRdb kept only the in-frame ones, dropping some. The repertoire holds under 150,000 clones, 6.9% seen once, with more than 1.1% in the top ten. Material: central memory CD4+ T cells from blood. These receptors all stem from a woman aged 30 to 39 in good health.

This chain connects TRBV5-1 to TRBJ2-1, with TRBD2 matching 10 bases. The trim removed 7 bases at V and 3 bases at J, leaving 4 bases unmatched. CDR1 SGHRS and CDR2 YFSETQ come from the germline V gene. This CDR3 has 14 residues. CDR3 bases: TGCGCCAGCTGGACTAGCGGAGGCTACAATGAGCAGTTCTTC. Its protein product is CASWTSGGYNEQFF.

This clone has a count of ten or more. The chain employs TRBV28 and TRBJ2-3; the match to TRBD1 covers 7 bases. V was pared by 2 bases and J by 5 bases, with 1 base of the junction left unmatched. This CDR3 comprises 13 residues. Germline CDR1 is MDHEN and CDR2 is SYDVKM. The CDR3: CASSLDRVDTQYF. CDR3 in DNA: TGTGCCAGCAGTTTAGACAGGGTAGATACGCAGTATTTT. The full variable domain, with the rest looked up from reference TRBV28 and TRBJ2-3, is DVKVTQSSRYLVKRTGEKVFLECVQDMDHENMFWYRQDPGLGLRLIYFSYDVKMKEKGDIPEGYSVSREKKERFSLILESASTNQTSMYLCASSLDRVDTQYFGPGTRLTVL.

V is TRBV18 and J is TRBJ2-5, with D maybe TRBD2 (6 bases). Per germline, CDR1 KGHSH and CDR2 LQKENI. The CDR3 is 12 residues long. The V and J ends lost 3 bases and 5 bases respectively, with 7 bases between them. CDR3 sequence reads: CASSPGRETQYF. CDR3 DNA sequence: TGTGCCAGCTCACCGGGGAGGGAGACCCAGTACTTC. Complete variable domain (other parts from reference TRBV18 and TRBJ2-5): NAGVMQNPRHLVRRRGQEARLRCSPMKGHSHVYWYRQLPEEGLKFMVYLQKENIIDESGMPKERFSAEFPKEGPSILRIQQVVRGDSAAYFCASSPGRETQYFGPGTRLLVL.

V usage is TRBV5-1 and J usage is TRBJ2-2; D gene unclear. The germline gives CDR1 SGHRS, CDR2 YFSETQ. CDR3 length: 13 residues. V was pared by 0 bases and J by 5 bases, with 5 bases between. The chain's CDR3 is CASSLVQTGELFF. The CDR3 DNA sequence: TGCGCCAGCAGCTTGGTGCAGACCGGGGAGCTGTTTTTT.

The rearrangement joins TRBV6-6 to TRBJ2-3; unclear D gene. The length of the CDR3 is 14 residues. Trimming removed 0 bases from V and 5 bases from J, with 9 bases in between. Germline assignment: CDR1 MNHNY and CDR2 SVGAGI (reference sequence). CDR3 protein: CASSYSSGGDTQYF. The CDR3 nucleotides are TGTGCCAGCAGTTACTCCTCCGGTGGAGATACGCAGTATTTT.

In this sample, this clone turned up many times. V is TRBV11-2 and J is TRBJ2-1, with 9 nucleotides matching TRBD1. Germline loops: CDR1 SGHAT, CDR2 FQNNGV. CDR3 length: 14 amino acids. Unmatched junction bases numbered 5, after V lost 5 bases and J lost 6 bases. The CDR3 sequence: CASSKQGASNEQFF. The CDR3 region has the DNA TGTGCCAGCAGCAAACAGGGGGCAAGCAATGAGCAGTTCTTC.

This clone has a handful of counts. The rearrangement joins TRBV18 to TRBJ2-7, with 9 bases identical to TRBD1. This CDR3 has 16 residues. Germline values: CDR1 KGHSH, CDR2 LQKENI. Germline trimming cut 5 bases from V and 5 bases from J; bases unmatched to any gene: 13. The CDR3 DNA reads TGTGCCAGCTCATCGCGGGACAGGGCGCAGGGAAACGAGCAGTACTTC. This gives the protein CASSSRDRAQGNEQYF.